This is a list of T cell receptor beta chains from one sample in a study of blood T cell repertoires in COVID-19. The protocol was immunoSEQ multiplex PCR, while the TCRdb copy is restricted to in-frame clones and leaves out a portion. Among over 95,000 clones listed, around 89% were seen once. Material: peripheral blood. Receptors originate from a human donor with acute or convalescent COVID-19. The donor label of this sample is uncertain. Both conserved end residues are part of each CDR3.

CDR3: CASSGGSYEQYF
J: TRBJ2-7
V: TRBV2

CDR3: CASSQARYTDTQYF
J: TRBJ2-3
V: TRBV4-2

CDR3: CASNSRGRQSPLHF
J: TRBJ1-6
V: TRBV21-1

CDR3: CASSLTFVNTEAFF
J: TRBJ1-1
V: TRBV5-1

CDR3: CASSLQGRKETQYF
J: TRBJ2-5
V: TRBV5-1

CDR3: CASTRGAGPGSDTQYF
J: TRBJ2-3
V: TRBV5-8

CDR3: CAILDGQSGNTIYF
J: TRBJ1-3
V: TRBV10-3

CDR3: CATSAASHTEAFF
J: TRBJ1-1
V: TRBV19

CDR3: CASSIPTTGFRNTEAFF
J: TRBJ1-1
V: TRBV19

CDR3: CSGNRPEATEAFF
J: TRBJ1-1
V: TRBV29-1

CDR3: CASSARTGEKLFF
J: TRBJ1-4
V: TRBV7-9

CDR3: CAWKVRDLNEQFF
J: TRBJ2-1
V: TRBV30

CDR3: CASSLLTRRDEKLFF
J: TRBJ1-4
V: TRBV5-1

CDR3: CSVGGAGADSGEQYF
J: TRBJ2-7
V: TRBV29-1

CDR3: CASELTQAQAAFF
J: TRBJ1-1
V: TRBV6-5

CDR3: CASSQKDRGGSEQYF
J: TRBJ2-7
V: TRBV3-1/TRBV3-2

CDR3: CASSPLLIVGGAQETQYF
J: TRBJ2-5
V: TRBV18

CDR3: CASSPTTSGPEWYF
J: TRBJ2-7
V: TRBV3-1/TRBV3-2

CDR3: CASTIRDRGGYTF
J: TRBJ1-2
V: TRBV28

CDR3: CSVSGIGEQYF
J: TRBJ2-7
V: TRBV29-1

CDR3: CASSQADSSINTEAFF
J: TRBJ1-1
V: TRBV4-2

CDR3: CASTSGRASSYNEQFF
J: TRBJ2-1
V: TRBV19